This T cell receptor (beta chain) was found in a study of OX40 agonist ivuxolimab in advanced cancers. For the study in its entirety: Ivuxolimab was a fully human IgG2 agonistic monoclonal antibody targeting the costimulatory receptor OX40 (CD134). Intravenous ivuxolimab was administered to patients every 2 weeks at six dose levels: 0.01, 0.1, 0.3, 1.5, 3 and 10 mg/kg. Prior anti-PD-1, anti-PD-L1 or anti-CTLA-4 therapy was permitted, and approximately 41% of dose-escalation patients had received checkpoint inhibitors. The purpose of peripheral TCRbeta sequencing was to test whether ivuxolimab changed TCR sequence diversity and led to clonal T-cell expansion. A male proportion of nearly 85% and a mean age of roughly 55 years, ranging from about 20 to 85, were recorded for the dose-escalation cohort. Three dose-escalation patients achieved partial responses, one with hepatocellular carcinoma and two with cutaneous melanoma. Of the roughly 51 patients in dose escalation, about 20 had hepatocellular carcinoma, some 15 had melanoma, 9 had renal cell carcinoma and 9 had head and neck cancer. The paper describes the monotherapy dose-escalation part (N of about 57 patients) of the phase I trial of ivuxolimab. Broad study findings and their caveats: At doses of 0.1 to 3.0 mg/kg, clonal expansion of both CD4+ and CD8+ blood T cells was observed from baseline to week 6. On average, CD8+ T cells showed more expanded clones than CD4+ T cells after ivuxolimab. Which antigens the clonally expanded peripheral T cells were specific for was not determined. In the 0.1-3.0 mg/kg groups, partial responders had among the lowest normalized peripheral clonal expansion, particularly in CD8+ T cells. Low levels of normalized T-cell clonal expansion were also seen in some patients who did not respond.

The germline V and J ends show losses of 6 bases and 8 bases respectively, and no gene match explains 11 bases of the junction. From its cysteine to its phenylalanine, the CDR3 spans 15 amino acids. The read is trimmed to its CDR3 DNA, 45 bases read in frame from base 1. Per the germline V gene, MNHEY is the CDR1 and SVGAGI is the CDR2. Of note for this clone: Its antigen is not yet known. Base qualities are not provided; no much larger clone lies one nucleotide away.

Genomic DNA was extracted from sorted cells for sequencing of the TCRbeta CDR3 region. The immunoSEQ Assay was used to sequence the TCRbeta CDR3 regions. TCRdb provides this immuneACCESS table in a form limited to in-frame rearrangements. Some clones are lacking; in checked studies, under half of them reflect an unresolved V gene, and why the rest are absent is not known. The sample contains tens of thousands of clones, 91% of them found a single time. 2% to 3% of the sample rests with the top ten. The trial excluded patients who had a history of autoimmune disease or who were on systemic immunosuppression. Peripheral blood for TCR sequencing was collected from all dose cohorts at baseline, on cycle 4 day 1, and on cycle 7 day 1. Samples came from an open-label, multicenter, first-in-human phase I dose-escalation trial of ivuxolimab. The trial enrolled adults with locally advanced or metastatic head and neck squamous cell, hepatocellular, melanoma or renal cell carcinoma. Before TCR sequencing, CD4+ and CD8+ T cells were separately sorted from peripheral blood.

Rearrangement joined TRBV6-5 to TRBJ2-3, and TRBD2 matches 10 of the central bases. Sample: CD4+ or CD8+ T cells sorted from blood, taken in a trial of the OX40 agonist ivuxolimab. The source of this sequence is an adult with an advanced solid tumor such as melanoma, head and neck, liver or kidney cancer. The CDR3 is CASRNVGLAEGTQYF. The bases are TGTGCCAGCAGAAATGTTGGACTAGCGGAGGGTACGCAGTATTTT.